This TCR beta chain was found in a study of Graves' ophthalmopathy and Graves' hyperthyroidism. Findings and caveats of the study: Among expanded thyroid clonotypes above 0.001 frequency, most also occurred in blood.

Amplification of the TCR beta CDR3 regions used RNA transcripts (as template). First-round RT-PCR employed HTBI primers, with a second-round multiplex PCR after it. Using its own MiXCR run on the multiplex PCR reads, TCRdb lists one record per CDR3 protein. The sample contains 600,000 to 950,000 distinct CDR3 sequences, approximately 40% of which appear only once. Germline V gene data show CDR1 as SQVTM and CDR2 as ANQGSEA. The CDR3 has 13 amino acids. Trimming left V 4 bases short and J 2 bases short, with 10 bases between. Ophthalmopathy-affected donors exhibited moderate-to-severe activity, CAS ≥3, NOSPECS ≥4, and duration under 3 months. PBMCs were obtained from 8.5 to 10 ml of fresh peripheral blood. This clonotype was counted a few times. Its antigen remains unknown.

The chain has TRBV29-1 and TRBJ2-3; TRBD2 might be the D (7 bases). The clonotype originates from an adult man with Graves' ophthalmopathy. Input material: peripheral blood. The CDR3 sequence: CSVVRGATDTQYF. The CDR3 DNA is TGCAGCGTTGTCCGGGGGGCCACAGATACGCAGTATTTT.